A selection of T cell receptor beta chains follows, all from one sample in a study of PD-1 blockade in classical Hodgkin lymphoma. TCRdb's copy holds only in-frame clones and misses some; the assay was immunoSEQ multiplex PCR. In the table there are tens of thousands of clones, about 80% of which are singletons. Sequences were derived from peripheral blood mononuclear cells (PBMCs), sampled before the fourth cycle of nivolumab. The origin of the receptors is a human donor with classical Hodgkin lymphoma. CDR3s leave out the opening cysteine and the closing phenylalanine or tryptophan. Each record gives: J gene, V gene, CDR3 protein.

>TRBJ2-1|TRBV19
ASSTGLAGTHEQF
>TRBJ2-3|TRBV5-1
ASRENRGRVYLY
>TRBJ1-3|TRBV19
ASIGLHYSGNTIY
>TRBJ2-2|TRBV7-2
ASSPGTFGTGELF
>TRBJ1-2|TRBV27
ASSLQGSYGYT
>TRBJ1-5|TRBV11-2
ASRRYLYSNQPQH
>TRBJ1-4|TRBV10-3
AISDRDRGGEKLF
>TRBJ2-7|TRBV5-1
ASSPIPGSYEQY
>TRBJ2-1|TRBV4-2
ASSGGSSYNEQF
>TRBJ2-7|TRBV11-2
ASSFRVTGTGFTYEQY
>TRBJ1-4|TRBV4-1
ASSRTRGVVGTENLNEKLF
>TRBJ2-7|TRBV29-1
SVEADYSYEQY
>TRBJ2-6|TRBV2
ASSPSSGANVLT
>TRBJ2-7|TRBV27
ASSLGFLGIGAYEQY
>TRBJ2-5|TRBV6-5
ASSYTGGTQY
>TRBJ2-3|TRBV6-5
ASSPAGWDTQY
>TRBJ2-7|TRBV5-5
ASSRVAGGLLIPYEQY
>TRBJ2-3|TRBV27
ASSLIERGGRGTDTQY
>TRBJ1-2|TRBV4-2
ASSQEAQSTNYGYT
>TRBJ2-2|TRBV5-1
ASSFGTMNTGELF
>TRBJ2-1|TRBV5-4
ASSLDRGSNEQF
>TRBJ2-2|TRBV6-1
ASSGGLRLC
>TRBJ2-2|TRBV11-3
ASSPEGFGRGDAGELF
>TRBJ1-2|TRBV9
ASSKGQSNYGYT
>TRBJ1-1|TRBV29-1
SVISGLEPF
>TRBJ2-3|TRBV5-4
ASSRQGRRTDTQY
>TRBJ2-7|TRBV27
ASSRNNIEQY
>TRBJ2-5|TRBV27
ASSPPEGETQY
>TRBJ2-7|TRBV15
ATSGQTYEQY
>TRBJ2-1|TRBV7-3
ASSPPGRVWEQF
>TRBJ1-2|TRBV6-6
ASSYSVRYPSLYT
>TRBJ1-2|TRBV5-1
ASSLSRQRDGYT
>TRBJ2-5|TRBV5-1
ASSGDWVMKGFQETQY
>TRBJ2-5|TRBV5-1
ASSLSLTGQETQY
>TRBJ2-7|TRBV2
ASSEETIQGHRPYEQY
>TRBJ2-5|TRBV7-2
ASTGLGPETQY
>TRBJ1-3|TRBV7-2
ASSLTRLMQGNTIY
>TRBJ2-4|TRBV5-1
ASSLWDGNIQY
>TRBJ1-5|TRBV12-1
ASSSSGQGGNQPQH
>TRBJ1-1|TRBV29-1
SVGQGDTEAF
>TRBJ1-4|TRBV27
ASSLTEKTGANEKLF
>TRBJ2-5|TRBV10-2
ASRRYQETQY
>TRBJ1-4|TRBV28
ASSLSVRGLF
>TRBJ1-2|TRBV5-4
ASSLQGQGSRGYT
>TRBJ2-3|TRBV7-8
ASSPRVQRATDTQY
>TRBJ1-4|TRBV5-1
ASSFDGPEKLF
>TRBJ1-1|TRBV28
ASSLGRGLGAF
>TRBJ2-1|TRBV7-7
ASSYQGGLAGYNEQF
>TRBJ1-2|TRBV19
ASTSSLGPGSYGYT
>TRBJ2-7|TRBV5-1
ASSLNAGTAYEQY